This T cell receptor beta chain was sequenced in a study of blood T cell repertoires in COVID-19. Method: immunoSEQ multiplex PCR; TCRdb's copy keeps in-frame clones and lacks some. The top ten clones hold 3.4% of a sample with around 250,000 clones, roughly 80% of them seen once. Trimming removed 4 bases from V and 0 bases from J, with 13 bases in between. Germline assignment: CDR1 MRHNA and CDR2 SNTAGT. The CDR3 runs 16 residues. This clonotype was obtained from a woman under 30 with acute or convalescent COVID-19. V and J are TRBV6-4 and TRBJ2-1; D call uncertain. Source material: peripheral blood. CDR3 loop: CASSVSATASYNEQFF. CDR3 nucleotide sequence: TGTGCCAGCAGTGTAAGCGCCACTGCCTCCTACAATGAGCAGTTCTTC.